This TCR beta chain was profiled in a study of shared clonotypes between healthy human individuals. The V gene's germline CDR1 is SGHTA and CDR2 FQGNSA. The V and J ends lost 0 bases and 8 bases respectively, with 8 bases between them. The CDR3 is 13 residues long. Genomic DNA from each subset was divided evenly over several immunoSEQ plates. TCRdb's copy holds only in-frame clones and misses some; the assay was immunoSEQ multiplex PCR. The data show around 1,000,000 clones, with 60% to 85% seen just once and 0.89% held by the top ten. Memory CD4+ cells were the fraction left after CD45RA+ naive selection.

Sequencing was performed on memory CD4+ T cells from PBMCs. As for subset: CD45RA-negative fraction. This receptor was obtained from a man younger than 35 in good health. Some clones in this sample may be carry-over from other donors' samples. The J gene is TRBJ2-4, the V gene TRBV7-2; maybe TRBD2 (6 bases). The chain's CDR3 is CASSLAWGDIQYF. In nucleotides, the CDR3 is TGTGCCAGCAGCTTAGCTTGGGGGGACATTCAGTACTTC.